These T cell receptor beta chains were read from a single sample in a study of CD8+ T cells in alopecia areata. Only in-frame clones appear in the TCRdb table, and some are missing; sequencing was by immunoSEQ multiplex PCR. Of tens of thousands of clones in the sample, roughly 47% were seen once. The sequencing input was NKG2D-high CD8+ T cells sorted from blood. The source of these receptors is a human donor with alopecia areata. Both conserved end residues are part of each CDR3. A D gene is named only where the DNA matches it firmly. Size is omitted from some rows. Given values are once, few, many or a class for expanded clones.

abundance: .; j_gene: TRBJ2-7; v_gene: TRBV29-1; d_gene: TRBD2; CDR3nt: TGCAGCGTTGCGGCTAGCGGGCCTTACGAGCAGTACTTC; CDR3aa: CSVAASGPYEQYF
abundance: few; j_gene: TRBJ2-7; v_gene: TRBV6-6; d_gene: TRBD1; CDR3nt: TGTGCCGGCGGACAGGCCTACGAGCAGTACTTC; CDR3aa: CAGGQAYEQYF
abundance: .; j_gene: TRBJ2-1; v_gene: TRBV5-6; d_gene: TRBD1; CDR3nt: TGTGCCAGCAGCTTCGGGACAGGGGTGGCTGAGCAGTTCTTC; CDR3aa: CASSFGTGVAEQFF
abundance: few; j_gene: TRBJ1-4; v_gene: TRBV15; d_gene: TRBD1; CDR3nt: TGTGCCACCCAGGGACAGGCCGAAACTAATGAAAAACTGTTTTTT; CDR3aa: CATQGQAETNEKLFF
abundance: .; j_gene: TRBJ2-7; v_gene: TRBV13; d_gene: .; CDR3nt: TGTGCCAGCAGCTTAGGCTGGAGCTCCTACGAGCAGTACTTC; CDR3aa: CASSLGWSSYEQYF
abundance: few; j_gene: TRBJ1-2; v_gene: TRBV29-1; d_gene: .; CDR3nt: TGCAGCGTTACAGGTCCCCACTCTGGCTACACCTTC; CDR3aa: CSVTGPHSGYTF
abundance: few; j_gene: TRBJ2-3; v_gene: TRBV11-2; d_gene: TRBD2; CDR3nt: TGTGCCAGCAGCTTAGGCCAGACTAGCGGGGGGTTCACAGATACGCAGTATTTT; CDR3aa: CASSLGQTSGGFTDTQYF
abundance: .; j_gene: TRBJ2-7; v_gene: TRBV29-1; d_gene: .; CDR3nt: TGCAGCGTTGTTCCAGGAAGAGCATACGAGCAGTACTTC; CDR3aa: CSVVPGRAYEQYF
abundance: .; j_gene: TRBJ2-5; v_gene: TRBV6-5; d_gene: .; CDR3nt: TGTGCCAGCAGTGATGTACAGGGGACCCAGTACTTC; CDR3aa: CASSDVQGTQYF
abundance: .; j_gene: TRBJ2-7; v_gene: TRBV2; d_gene: .; CDR3nt: TGTGCCAGCAGTGTGTCTAGAGGGCCCTACGAGCAGTACTTC; CDR3aa: CASSVSRGPYEQYF
abundance: .; j_gene: TRBJ2-7; v_gene: TRBV30; d_gene: .; CDR3nt: TGTGCCTGGAGTGTATGGGACTACGAGCAGTACTTC; CDR3aa: CAWSVWDYEQYF
abundance: .; j_gene: TRBJ2-1; v_gene: TRBV11-2; d_gene: TRBD2; CDR3nt: TGTGCCAGCAGCTCCGGTAGCGGGAGCCCCTACAATGAGCAGTTCTTC; CDR3aa: CASSSGSGSPYNEQFF
abundance: .; j_gene: TRBJ2-7; v_gene: TRBV4-1; d_gene: TRBD1; CDR3nt: TGCGCCAGCAGCGGGACAGGGTGGGAGCAGTACTTC; CDR3aa: CASSGTGWEQYF
abundance: .; j_gene: TRBJ2-5; v_gene: TRBV18; d_gene: TRBD1; CDR3nt: TGTGCCAGCTCACCACTCCGGACAGGGGGCAATCAAGAGACCCAGTACTTC; CDR3aa: CASSPLRTGGNQETQYF
abundance: .; j_gene: TRBJ2-1; v_gene: TRBV7-9; d_gene: .; CDR3nt: TGTGCCAGCAGCTTAGAAACTAGGGCAAACAATGAGCAGTTCTTC; CDR3aa: CASSLETRANNEQFF
abundance: .; j_gene: TRBJ2-2; v_gene: TRBV4-3; d_gene: TRBD1; CDR3nt: TGCGCCAGCAGCCAAGATTTGGCAGGGGGCGGCGGGGAGCTGTTTTTT; CDR3aa: CASSQDLAGGGGELFF
abundance: .; j_gene: TRBJ2-1; v_gene: TRBV27; d_gene: .; CDR3nt: TGTGCCAGCAGTTTAATAACTGGCAATGAGCAGTTCTTC; CDR3aa: CASSLITGNEQFF
abundance: .; j_gene: TRBJ2-1; v_gene: TRBV4-1; d_gene: TRBD2; CDR3nt: TGCGCCAGCAGCCACCAACTAGCGAATGAGCAGTTCTTC; CDR3aa: CASSHQLANEQFF
abundance: few; j_gene: TRBJ2-1; v_gene: TRBV29-1; d_gene: .; CDR3nt: TGCAGCGTCCGGGGTGATGAGCAGTTCTTC; CDR3aa: CSVRGDEQFF
abundance: once; j_gene: TRBJ2-5; v_gene: TRBV7-8; d_gene: .; CDR3nt: TGTGCCAGCAGCGCGATTTCTGGACAGACCCAGTACTTC; CDR3aa: CASSAISGQTQYF
abundance: .; j_gene: TRBJ2-5; v_gene: TRBV25-1; d_gene: .; CDR3nt: TGTGCCAGCAGTGAATCTCCGTCAGGAACGGACCAGTACTTC; CDR3aa: CASSESPSGTDQYF
abundance: once; j_gene: TRBJ2-7; v_gene: TRBV28; d_gene: .; CDR3nt: TGTGCCAGCAGTTTCCGGGTGTATGAGCAGTACTTC; CDR3aa: CASSFRVYEQYF
abundance: .; j_gene: TRBJ1-2; v_gene: TRBV9; d_gene: .; CDR3nt: TGTGCCAGCAGCGTAGCGGATCGCTATGGCTACACCTTC; CDR3aa: CASSVADRYGYTF
abundance: .; j_gene: TRBJ2-7; v_gene: TRBV7-9; d_gene: .; CDR3nt: TGTGCCAGCAGCCCTGAGGGGTACGAGCAGTACTTC; CDR3aa: CASSPEGYEQYF
abundance: .; j_gene: TRBJ2-2; v_gene: TRBV5-1; d_gene: .; CDR3nt: TGCGCCAGCAGCTTTGTGGAACAGAACACCGGGGAGCTGTTTTTT; CDR3aa: CASSFVEQNTGELFF
abundance: .; j_gene: TRBJ2-1; v_gene: TRBV4-1; d_gene: .; CDR3nt: TGCGCCAGCAGCCACAGCGGTACCTACAATGAGCAGTTCTTC; CDR3aa: CASSHSGTYNEQFF
abundance: few; j_gene: TRBJ2-7; v_gene: TRBV30; d_gene: .; CDR3nt: TGTGCCTGGAGTACCGGACTTTCGTACGAGCAGTACTTC; CDR3aa: CAWSTGLSYEQYF
abundance: few; j_gene: TRBJ1-6; v_gene: TRBV23-1; d_gene: .; CDR3nt: TGCGCCAGCAGCGGTGGGCCGGGTAATTCACCCCTCCACTTT; CDR3aa: CASSGGPGNSPLHF
abundance: .; j_gene: TRBJ2-1; v_gene: TRBV5-6; d_gene: .; CDR3nt: TGTGCCAGCAGCTCGGACGCGAATGAGCAGTTCTTC; CDR3aa: CASSSDANEQFF
abundance: .; j_gene: TRBJ2-7; v_gene: TRBV5-6; d_gene: .; CDR3nt: TGTGCCAGCAGCCTTAGGACAGAGCTTCACGAGCAGTACTTC; CDR3aa: CASSLRTELHEQYF
abundance: .; j_gene: TRBJ2-3; v_gene: TRBV4-1; d_gene: .; CDR3nt: TGCGCCAGCAGCCAAGTGGCGGGGGATACGCAGTATTTT; CDR3aa: CASSQVAGDTQYF
abundance: .; j_gene: TRBJ2-5; v_gene: TRBV29-1; d_gene: .; CDR3nt: TGCAGCGTTGTCGGGGAGCAAGAGACCCAGTACTTC; CDR3aa: CSVVGEQETQYF
abundance: once; j_gene: TRBJ2-5; v_gene: TRBV27; d_gene: .; CDR3nt: TGTGCCAGCAGTTATAGTTGGAAAGAGACCCAGTACTTC; CDR3aa: CASSYSWKETQYF
abundance: few; j_gene: TRBJ1-4; v_gene: TRBV27; d_gene: TRBD1; CDR3nt: TGTGCCAGCAGTCCGGGACAGGGAGTCGAAAAACTGTTTTTT; CDR3aa: CASSPGQGVEKLFF
abundance: .; j_gene: TRBJ1-5; v_gene: TRBV27; d_gene: TRBD1; CDR3nt: TGTGCCAGCAGACCAGGGGGAAATCAGCCCCAGCATTTT; CDR3aa: CASRPGGNQPQHF
abundance: .; j_gene: TRBJ2-1; v_gene: TRBV30; d_gene: TRBD2; CDR3nt: TGTGCCTGGTCCGGGACTACAGCCTACAATGAGCAGTTCTTC; CDR3aa: CAWSGTTAYNEQFF
abundance: .; j_gene: TRBJ1-5; v_gene: TRBV30; d_gene: .; CDR3nt: TGTGCCTGGAGTTTATACAGCAATCAGCCCCAGCATTTT; CDR3aa: CAWSLYSNQPQHF
abundance: .; j_gene: TRBJ2-5; v_gene: TRBV10-2; d_gene: .; CDR3nt: TGCGCCAGCAGGAGGGGACCCAGACCCCAAGAGACCCAGTACTTC; CDR3aa: CASRRGPRPQETQYF
abundance: .; j_gene: TRBJ1-6; v_gene: TRBV27; d_gene: .; CDR3nt: TGTGCCAGCAGTTCGCCACCGCTATATAATTCACCCCTCCACTTT; CDR3aa: CASSSPPLYNSPLHF
abundance: .; j_gene: TRBJ2-3; v_gene: TRBV7-2; d_gene: .; CDR3nt: TGTGCCAGCGGAGATACGCAGTATTTT; CDR3aa: CASGDTQYF
abundance: few; j_gene: TRBJ2-5; v_gene: TRBV29-1; d_gene: TRBD2; CDR3nt: TGCAGCGTTGAAGGAGAACTAGCGGAAGAGACCCAGTACTTC; CDR3aa: CSVEGELAEETQYF
abundance: .; j_gene: TRBJ2-1; v_gene: TRBV30; d_gene: .; CDR3nt: TGTGCCGGGGCCGGGAGTAGGTACAATGAGCAGTTCTTC; CDR3aa: CAGAGSRYNEQFF
abundance: few; j_gene: TRBJ1-1; v_gene: TRBV29-1; d_gene: .; CDR3nt: TGCAGCGTGGACGGGGGCACTGAAGCTTTCTTT; CDR3aa: CSVDGGTEAFF
abundance: few; j_gene: TRBJ2-5; v_gene: TRBV28; d_gene: .; CDR3nt: TGTGCCAGCAGTTTAGCAGAGACCCAGTACTTC; CDR3aa: CASSLAETQYF
abundance: .; j_gene: TRBJ2-3; v_gene: TRBV11-2; d_gene: .; CDR3nt: TGTGCCAGCAGTTCTGGGGCCGGGGGCACAGATACGCAGTATTTT; CDR3aa: CASSSGAGGTDTQYF
abundance: .; j_gene: TRBJ2-7; v_gene: TRBV30; d_gene: TRBD2; CDR3nt: TGTGCCTGGGAACCGGGAGGAGCACAAGACGAGCAGTACTTC; CDR3aa: CAWEPGGAQDEQYF
abundance: .; j_gene: TRBJ1-5; v_gene: TRBV5-6; d_gene: TRBD1; CDR3nt: TGTGCCAGCAGTTACGGGACAGGGGAAGGTCAGCCCCAGCATTTT; CDR3aa: CASSYGTGEGQPQHF
abundance: .; j_gene: TRBJ2-2; v_gene: TRBV28; d_gene: .; CDR3nt: TGTGCCAGCAGTTCGCCTGTGCCCGGGGAGCTGTTTTTT; CDR3aa: CASSSPVPGELFF
abundance: .; j_gene: TRBJ1-3; v_gene: TRBV2; d_gene: .; CDR3nt: TGTGCCAGCACTCTATTAACCGGGTTCACCTTAGCCGGATCTGGAAACACCATATATTTT; CDR3aa: CASTLLTGFTLAGSGNTIYF
abundance: few; j_gene: TRBJ2-7; v_gene: TRBV19; d_gene: TRBD2; CDR3nt: TGTGCCAGTAGTAGCGGGGGGGCCGTCTTCTACGAGCAGTACTTC; CDR3aa: CASSSGGAVFYEQYF
abundance: .; j_gene: TRBJ2-1; v_gene: TRBV6-1; d_gene: .; CDR3nt: TGTGCCAGCAGGGGAGATCTTACCTACAATGAGCAGTTCTTC; CDR3aa: CASRGDLTYNEQFF
abundance: .; j_gene: TRBJ1-2; v_gene: TRBV18; d_gene: .; CDR3nt: TGTGCCAGCTCACCGACGGGGACGGATGATGGCTACACCTTC; CDR3aa: CASSPTGTDDGYTF
abundance: .; j_gene: TRBJ2-7; v_gene: TRBV27; d_gene: TRBD1; CDR3nt: TGTGCCAGCATGACAGGGGGGAACTACGAGCAGTACTTC; CDR3aa: CASMTGGNYEQYF
abundance: .; j_gene: TRBJ1-5; v_gene: TRBV9; d_gene: .; CDR3nt: TGTGCCAGCAGCCTGGGGAGCAATCAGCCCCAGCATTTT; CDR3aa: CASSLGSNQPQHF
abundance: .; j_gene: TRBJ2-7; v_gene: TRBV6-6; d_gene: .; CDR3nt: TGTGCCAGCGAGGGACACGAGCAGTACTTC; CDR3aa: CASEGHEQYF
abundance: .; j_gene: TRBJ1-2; v_gene: TRBV6-5; d_gene: .; CDR3nt: TGTGCCAGCAGCACACTTAGGTGGGACGACTATGGCTACACCTTC; CDR3aa: CASSTLRWDDYGYTF
abundance: .; j_gene: TRBJ2-6; v_gene: TRBV4-2; d_gene: TRBD2; CDR3nt: TGTGCCAGCAGCCAACTAGCGGGGGGGCCCATCGGGGCCAACGTCCTGACTTTC; CDR3aa: CASSQLAGGPIGANVLTF